The entry below gives a single TCR beta chain sequence along with its context. The antigen is not known. The CDR3 consists of 14 residues. Germline V gives CDR1 MRHNA, CDR2 SNTAGT. V lost 4 bases to trimming and J lost 2 bases, with 10 bases between them. This entry belongs to a study of cytomegalovirus exposure and HLA in healthy donors. Looking at the study overall: An analysis done earlier identified around 100 million unique TCR beta sequences from about 179 million T cells. Study outcomes and limitations: HLA restriction was apparent for most CMV-associated TCR beta chains in a later analysis. Earlier analysis yielded a pattern in which most TCR beta V segments were productive about 87% or about 30% of the time.

PCR primers comprised 60 Vbeta and 13 Jbeta primers. The assay was immunoSEQ multiplex PCR, and TCRdb's table has in-frame clones only and misses some. The sample records under 65,000 clones, approximately 77% being singletons. The chain uses TRBV6-4 and TRBJ2-3; possibly TRBD2 for D (6 bases). Sequencing was done on a sample of PBMCs. The clonotype comes from a woman aged 18-29 years in good health and CMV-seronegative. CDR3 loop: CASSVRENTDTQYF. The CDR3 DNA follows: TGTGCCAGCAGTGTCCGGGAGAACACAGATACGCAGTATTTT.